This entry is about one TCR beta chain. The entry originates in a study of blood T cell repertoires in COVID-19. Overall study: Italy, Spain and the United States were the sources of the convalescent and acute COVID-19 samples.

Repertoires were generated with immunoSEQ multiplex PCR, while TCRdb's copy carries only in-frame clones and drops some. The data contain roughly 200,000 clones, roughly 82% of them singletons. This CDR3 comprises 15 residues. The J segment lost 6 bases and the V segment lost 5 bases, leaving 8 bases of the junction unmatched. From germline, CDR1 is MDHEN and CDR2 SYDVKM. Sequencing was performed on peripheral blood. This TCR was sampled from a woman aged 60-70 years with COVID-19, enrolled during active disease. The chain couples TRBV28 to TRBJ1-2, with 11 bases fitting TRBD1. The DNA of the CDR3 is TGTGCCAGCAGTGGCGTTGGACAGGGGGCAGATGGCTACACCTTC. Its translation is CASSGVGQGADGYTF.